This TCR beta chain was profiled in a study of CD8 T cells in Susac syndrome. The junction had 11 bases not matched to a gene; V was cut back by 4 bases and J by 4 bases. Germline-derived CDR1 and CDR2 are LGHDT and YNNKEL (reference sequence). The CDR3 runs to 16 residues. Sequencing of TCR beta was carried out in blood CD8+ and CD4+ T cells. In contrast to the negatively isolated CD8+ and CD4+ T cells, TEMRA cells were FACS-enriched. cDNA came from about 0.51 to 1 ug RNA primed by random hexamers. It was immunoSEQ multiplex PCR that amplified TCR beta CDR3 across 54 Vbeta and 13 Jbeta. TCRdb re-derived calls from the immunoSEQ multiplex PCR reads in MiXCR, one entry per CDR3 protein. Of about 200,000 distinct CDR3 sequences in the sample, 85% to 95% were seen once.

This sequence joins TRBV3-1 and TRBJ2-5; 8 nucleotides agree with TRBD2. The sequence derives from a human donor in good health. The sequenced sample was CD4+ T cells from PBMCs. CDR3 region: CASSPRRREVGETQYF. DNA for the CDR3: TGTGCCAGCAGCCCTCGTAGGCGGGAGGTTGGAGAGACCCAGTACTTC.